Sequencing of this TCR beta chain was carried out in a study of blood T cell repertoires in COVID-19. Profiled with immunoSEQ multiplex PCR; TCRdb holds only in-frame clones, not every one. The sample consists of 50,000 to 65,000 clones, over 70% of them appearing once. The sequencing input was peripheral blood. The receptor's source is a human donor in a cohort sampled during active COVID-19.

CDR3 DNA: TGTGCCAGCAGACGAGAGCAGGACTCTGGAAACACCATATATTTT. This gives the protein CASRREQDSGNTIYF. The chain has TRBV6-5 and TRBJ1-3; D is ambiguous. The CDR3 length is 15 residues. CDR1 MNHEY and CDR2 SVGAGI come from the germline V gene. The ends were cut back, 6 bases at V and 0 bases at J, with 12 bases in the middle.